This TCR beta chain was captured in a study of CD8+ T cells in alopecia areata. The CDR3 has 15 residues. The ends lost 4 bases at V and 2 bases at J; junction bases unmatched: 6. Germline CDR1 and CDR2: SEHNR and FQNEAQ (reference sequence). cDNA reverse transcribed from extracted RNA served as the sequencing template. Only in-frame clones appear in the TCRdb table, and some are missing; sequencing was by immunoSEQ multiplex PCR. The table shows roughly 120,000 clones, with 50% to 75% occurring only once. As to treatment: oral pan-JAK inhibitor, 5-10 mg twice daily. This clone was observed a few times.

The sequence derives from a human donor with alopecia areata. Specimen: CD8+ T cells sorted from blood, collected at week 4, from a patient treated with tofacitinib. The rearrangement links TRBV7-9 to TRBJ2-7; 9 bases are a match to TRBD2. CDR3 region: CASSSPSGEAYEQYF. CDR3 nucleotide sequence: TGTGCCAGCAGCTCGCCTAGCGGGGAAGCCTACGAGCAGTACTTC. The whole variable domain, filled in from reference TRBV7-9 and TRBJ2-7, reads DTGVSQNPRHKITKRGQNVTFRCDPISEHNRLYWYRQTLGQGPEFLTYFQNEAQLEKSRLLSDRFSAERPKGSFSTLEIQRTEQGDSAMYLCASSSPSGEAYEQYFGPGTRLTVT.